The sample holds a few counts of the clone carrying this T cell receptor (beta chain). The antigen is not known. The sample belongs to a study of blood T cells in healthy people across ages. Then a second PCR, running roughly 7 to 11 cycles, was carried out with a sample-barcoded 5' primer and a J-beta primer mix. TCRdb independently ran MiXCR on the 5' RACE reads; one entry per CDR3 protein. The table lists 1.5 million to 1.8 million distinct CDR3 sequences, around 40% of them singletons. The CDR3 runs 14 residues. V lost 9 bases and J lost 4, with 19 bases in between. From germline, CDR1 is SGDLS and CDR2 YYNGEE. Notes on the study in general: It was not known whether donors were CMV positive (a possible confounder of expanded clonotype changes).

This sequence originates from a woman between 18 and 30 years old in good health. V and J are TRBV9 and TRBJ1-2; D is undetermined. Sequenced material: blood. The CDR3 DNA reads as TGTGCCAATCAACTTCGCGGGTGGGGCTATGGCTACACCTTC. Its protein product is CANQLRGWGYGYTF. Supplemented by reference TRBV9 and TRBJ1-2, the full variable domain reads DSGVTQTPKHLITATGQRVTLRCSPRSGDLSVYWYQQSLDQGLQFLIQYYNGEERAKGNILERFSAQQFPDLHSELNLSSLELGDSALYFCANQLRGWGYGYTFGSGTRLTVV.